This T cell receptor (beta chain) was found in a study of cytomegalovirus exposure and HLA in healthy donors (dated by TCRdb to 2015 to 2018). Some background on the complete study: A later analysis indicated that the 90 to 150 validation repertoires were generated on the platform also employed for the approximately 700 repertoires of the first cohort. The aim of the study was to test whether cataloging public T cell receptors could identify signatures of past pathogen exposure. Besides the first cohort of hundreds of subjects, a separate validation cohort made up of 120 different subjects was used. To predict cytomegalovirus infection status, the study brought together high-throughput TCR immunosequencing, statistical association of individual TCRs with disease status, and machine learning.

The donors were included in the validation cohort of 130 or so subjects, a group kept apart from the 666-subject first cohort. At the junction V is shortened by 4 bases and J by 0 bases, with 15 bases in between. The CDR3, cysteine through phenylalanine, is 15 amino acids long. Solely the CDR3 DNA is kept, with 45 bases framed from the first base. In the germline V gene (reference sequence), CDR1 corresponds to GTSNPN and CDR2 to SVGIG. The library was built by means of the immunoSEQ multiplex PCR assay. Under the source paper's analysis protocol: To diagnose cytomegalovirus status from the catalog of TCR beta chain sequences, a statistical classification framework was built. TCRdb retrieved this table from immuneACCESS and kept in-frame rearrangements only. Not all clones are present; in checked studies, unresolved V genes account for under half, and no reason is known for the remainder. The V and J calls and clone size are taken from that table; D and trimming were inferred from the DNA. In all, the sample holds under 350,000 clones, and 70% to 90% of those were seen once. The ten top clones hold about 1% of the sample.

This clone was detected once. Its antigen is not yet known. There are no base qualities to consult, and no much larger clone falls within one base. General study outcomes and caveats: The classifier was reported to diagnose cytomegalovirus status with high specificity and sensitivity in both the original and validation cohorts. Across donors, most TCR sequences were observed very rarely, whereas some public TCRs were present in many individuals. All 120 repertoires were used to score co-occurrence in the validation cohort in a later analysis, because that analysis had no HLA typing for the cohort. In vitro tests confirmed that a few of the cytomegalovirus-associated TCR beta chains recognize cytomegalovirus antigens. It was suggested by the authors that the approach could potentially be generalized to other disease states and immunological phenotypes. In the study, 150 to 200 TCR beta chains were listed as associated with cytomegalovirus. Subsequent analysis determined that TCRs grouped into clusters in the first cohort also showed a tendency toward co-occurrence across the 120 or so validation repertoires, and 90% to 95% of cluster scores exceeded 0.

This TCR came from a woman between 18 and 30 years old in good health and CMV-seronegative. The chain uses TRBV30 and TRBJ1-1; the D gene is unclear. The sample consisted of PBMCs. The CDR3 corresponds to CAWIHTFPLNTEAFF. The nucleotides are TGTGCCTGGATTCACACCTTCCCCCTGAACACTGAAGCTTTCTTT.